The 15 T cell receptor beta chains reported below all come from one sample, sequenced in a study of blood T cells in healthy people across ages. For the second PCR, which ran for roughly 6 to 12 cycles, a sample-barcoded 5' primer and a J-beta primer mix were used. TCRdb re-called the 5' RACE reads with MiXCR, one entry per CDR3 protein. The sample lists 1.5 million or so distinct CDR3 sequences; roughly 43% were seen once. Material: blood. The receptor source for this set is a woman in her late teens or twenties in good health.

This clonotype has only a few counts. The V gene is TRBV7-2, the J gene TRBJ1-1; 9 positions match TRBD1. The junction had 10 bases not matched to a gene; V was cut back by 5 bases and J by 6 bases. This CDR3 has 15 amino acids. CDR1 and CDR2 (germline): SGHTA, FQGNSA. The CDR3 DNA reads as TGTGCCAGCAGCCCCAGACCACAGGGGGCTGCTGAAGCTTTCTTT. Protein product: CASSPRPQGAAEAFF.

The rearrangement links TRBV20-1 to TRBJ1-2; unclear D gene. V dropped 1 base and J dropped 11 bases, with 17 bases sitting between them. This CDR3 comprises 13 residues. Germline CDR1 reads DFQATT; CDR2 reads SNEGSKA (reference sequence). The CDR3 sequence is CSARVLGSSRYTF. The CDR3 DNA is TGCAGTGCTAGAGTCCTGGGCTCCTCACGGTACACCTTC.

The chain recombines TRBV20-1 with TRBJ1-2; D not certain. Trimming took 6 bases from V and 8 from J, leaving 16 bases between them. The CDR3 has 12 amino acids. Germline values: CDR1 DFQATT, CDR2 SNEGSKA (reference sequence). CDR3 DNA sequence: TGCAGTGCCGCCGGTCCCCAAAGGGGCTACACCTTC. It specifies CSAAGPQRGYTF.

The gene calls are TRBV3-1 and TRBJ1-2, with 8 bases aligning to TRBD1. Germline V gene data show CDR1 as LGHDT and CDR2 as YNNKEL (reference sequence). V shed 1 base, J shed 10 bases, and the junction held 14 bases outside the gene matches. The CDR3 sequence is 16 residues long. This chain's CDR3 is CASSQGTGGLKFAYTF. DNA of the CDR3: TGTGCCAGCAGCCAAGGAACAGGGGGGCTAAAGTTTGCCTACACCTTC. The whole variable domain, remainder taken from reference TRBV3-1 and TRBJ1-2, is DTAVSQTPKYLVTQMGNDKSIKCEQNLGHDTMYWYKQDSKKFLKIMFSYNNKELIINETVPNRFSPKSPDKAHLNLHINSLELGDSAVYFCASSQGTGGLKFAYTFGSGTRLTVV.

There are a few counts of this clonotype. The chain recombines TRBV9 with TRBJ2-7, with 7 bases matching TRBD1. CDR1 is SGDLS and CDR2 is YYNGEE in the germline V gene. The CDR3 consists of 15 residues. V lost 0 bases, J lost 3 bases, and 6 bases stayed unmatched. CDR3 sequence: CASSVGDRVSYEQYF. The CDR3, as DNA: TGTGCCAGCAGCGTAGGAGACAGGGTAAGCTACGAGCAGTACTTC.

The CDR3 protein is CASQEGSGYTF. CDR3 in DNA: TGTGCCAGCCAAGAGGGGAGTGGCTACACCTTC. The chain has TRBV2 and TRBJ1-2; D might be TRBD1 (5 bases). CDR3 size: 11 residues. Germline V gene data show CDR1 as SNHLY and CDR2 as FYNNEI. V was clipped by 8 bases and J by 7 bases, with 11 bases between them.

On this clonotype itself: A much larger clone lies a single base off, so this may be a read error. V and J are TRBV12-3 or TRBV12-4 and TRBJ2-5; D tentatively reads TRBD1 or TRBD2 (5 bases each). Trimming stripped 7 bases from V and 11 bases from J, with 17 bases between. CDR3 length equals 12 residues. In DNA, the CDR3 is TGTGCCAGCATGGGGGTCCCGAATGAGCAGTACTTC. It codes for CASMGVPNEQYF.

The rearrangement links TRBV12-3 or TRBV12-4 to TRBJ2-5; 11 bases fit TRBD2. Germline trimming cut 5 bases from V and 4 bases from J; bases unmatched to any gene: 9. The CDR3 is 16 amino acids. CDR3 coding DNA: TGTGCCAGCAGTGGGATAGCGGGAGGGCAGTCAGAGACCCAGTACTTC. This translates into CASSGIAGGQSETQYF.

This clonotype was found a few times. The chain is built from TRBV20-1 and TRBJ1-5; no firm D call. In germline, CDR1 is DFQATT, CDR2 SNEGSKA (reference sequence). The CDR3 runs 15 residues. Trimming pared 0 bases from V and 2 bases from J, leaving 11 bases between. The CDR3 reads CSAREGGLGNQPQHF. The CDR3 DNA is TGCAGTGCTAGAGAGGGCGGTCTGGGCAATCAGCCCCAGCATTTT.

This clonotype was seen a handful of times. V is TRBV7-9 and J is TRBJ2-1; TRBD2 might be the D (6 bases). CDR1 and CDR2 from the germline V gene are SEHNR and FQNEAQ (reference sequence). This CDR3 is 15 amino acids long. Trimming removed 2 bases from V and 8 bases from J, with 16 bases in between. This CDR3 reads CASSLMAGSLDEQFF. The CDR3, as DNA: TGTGCCAGCAGCTTAATGGCGGGATCCCTCGATGAGCAGTTCTTC.

This clonotype appeared a few times. The chain couples TRBV7-9 to TRBJ1-2; D is possibly TRBD1 (6 bases). In germline, CDR1 is SEHNR, CDR2 FQNEAQ (reference sequence). This CDR3 is 16 amino acids long. Trimming shortened V by 1 base and J by 2 bases, and 14 bases separated the two germline ends. The CDR3 protein is CASSLGTGSINYGYTF. For the CDR3, the DNA is TGTGCCAGCAGCTTAGGAACAGGGTCAATAAACTATGGCTACACCTTC. Variable domain in full (rest from reference TRBV7-9 and TRBJ1-2): DTGVSQNPRHKITKRGQNVTFRCDPISEHNRLYWYRQTLGQGPEFLTYFQNEAQLEKSRLLSDRFSAERPKGSFSTLEIQRTEQGDSAMYLCASSLGTGSINYGYTFGSGTRLTVV.

This clonotype was observed many times. The V and J genes are TRBV7-2 and TRBJ2-3; possibly TRBD1 for D (6 bases). V was pared by 6 bases and J by 2 bases, with 12 bases between. The CDR3 spans 14 residues. Germline V gene data show CDR1 as SGHTA and CDR2 as FQGNSA. CDR3 nucleotide sequence: TGTGCCAGCAGAAGCAGGGGCTACACAGATACGCAGTATTTT. Its protein is CASRSRGYTDTQYF.

In this sample, this clonotype turned up a few times. CDR3 sequence: CASRKAGGTDTQYF. The CDR3 DNA sequence: TGTGCCAGCAGAAAAGCGGGAGGCACAGATACGCAGTATTTT. J is TRBJ2-3 and V is TRBV27, with 8 bases lining up with TRBD2. Losses at the gene ends were 6 bases for V and 1 base for J; bases not matched to a gene: 3. The germline CDR1 and CDR2 sequences are MNHEY and SMNVEV (reference sequence). The CDR3 spans 14 residues.

This chain joins TRBV27 and TRBJ2-6, with D hard to call. This CDR3 region has 17 residues. The germline gives CDR1 MNHEY, CDR2 SMNVEV (reference sequence). Trimming stripped 4 bases from V and 4 bases from J, with 17 bases between. Here the CDR3 DNA reads TGTGCCAGCAGTTCAAGGACGGGTCCGGGCGGGGCCAACGTCCTGACTTTC. Translation gives CASSSRTGPGGANVLTF.

This clonotype appeared a single time. The genes are TRBV7-2 and TRBJ1-4; D uncertain. The CDR3 contains 14 residues. V lost 3 bases and J lost 5, with 10 bases in between. The germline V gene has CDR1 SGHTA and CDR2 FQGNSA. In nucleotides, the CDR3 is TGTGCCAGCAGCTTCGCGGGGATAAATGAAAAACTGTTTTTT. Residues: CASSFAGINEKLFF.